One sample yielded the 16 T cell receptor beta chains listed below, sequenced in a study of cytomegalovirus exposure and HLA in healthy donors. Both 60 Vbeta primers and 13 Jbeta primers went into the PCR. Sequencing was performed with immunoSEQ multiplex PCR; in TCRdb, only in-frame clones are kept and a portion is missing. The table lists about 80,000 clones, 67% of them singletons. Sequencing input: PBMCs. Source of these receptors: a woman between 45 and 65 years old in good health and CMV-seropositive.

This clone was seen more than once but under ten times. The genes are TRBV11-2 and TRBJ2-3; D possibly corresponds to TRBD2 (6 bases). Germline V CDR1 and CDR2: SGHAT, FQNNGV. V lost 3 bases and J 0 bases, leaving 16 bases between the germline ends. This CDR3 comprises 17 residues. CDR3 nucleotides: TGTGCCAGCAGCTTCCCTCTCCGGGGGACTAGCACAGATACGCAGTATTTT. It encodes CASSFPLRGTSTDTQYF.

This clone was found a few times. J is TRBJ1-4 and V is TRBV10-3; 9 bases fit TRBD1. Germline values: CDR1 ENHRY, CDR2 SYGVKD. The V gene end was trimmed by 11 bases and the J gene end by 4 bases; junction bases not matched to a gene: 8. This CDR3 region has 14 residues. CDR3: CAARQGVGNEKLFF. CDR3 DNA sequence: TGTGCCGCCCGACAGGGGGTCGGTAATGAAAAACTGTTTTTT.

The J gene is TRBJ2-5, the V gene TRBV7-9, with 8 nucleotides matching TRBD2. The CDR3 covers 18 residues. With V trimmed by 3 bases and J by 2 bases, 14 bases remained unmatched. Per the germline V gene, CDR1 is SEHNR and CDR2 is FQNEAQ (reference sequence). The CDR3 bases are TGTGCCAGCAGCTTTTTATTTGCTAGCGGGCATGAACAAGAGACCCAGTACTTC. This sequence encodes CASSFLFASGHEQETQYF.

The chain uses TRBV10-3 and TRBJ1-1; TRBD1 might be the D (5 bases). This CDR3 comprises 14 residues. The germline V gene encodes CDR1 ENHRY and CDR2 SYGVKD. CDR3 protein: CATNQGLGNTEAFF. The CDR3 DNA follows: TGTGCAACCAACCAGGGTTTGGGGAACACTGAAGCTTTCTTT.

V and J are TRBV27 and TRBJ1-1, with D possibly matching TRBD1 (6 bases). The ends were cut back, 2 bases at V and 3 bases at J, with 7 bases in the middle. Germline V gene lookup returns CDR1 MNHEY and CDR2 SMNVEV (reference sequence). The CDR3 extends over 13 amino acids. The chain's CDR3 is CASSLTGYTEAFF. For the CDR3, the DNA is TGTGCCAGCAGTTTAACAGGGTACACTGAAGCTTTCTTT.

The chain recombines TRBV10-2 with TRBJ2-2; D may be TRBD1 (5 bases). Germline CDR1 reads WSHSY; CDR2 reads SAAADI. This CDR3 has 11 amino acids. V dropped 8 bases and J dropped 6 bases, with 7 bases sitting between them. The CDR3 sequence: CASSRAGELFF. The CDR3 DNA sequence: TGCGCCAGCTCCAGGGCCGGGGAGCTGTTTTTT.

Concerning this clone itself: The junction differs from germline at one of its ends, possibly a read error. The chain links TRBV5-1 to TRBJ2-7; 12 bases match TRBD2. Germline CDR1 SGHRS, CDR2 YFSETQ. The CDR3 loop spans 22 amino acids. CDR3: CASSLVAPLPGRTSGVSYERYF. The CDR3 DNA follows: TGCGCCAGCAGCTTGGTTGCCCCGCTCCCTGGGAGGACTAGCGGGGTATCCTACGAGCGGTACTTC.

This clone was counted once. V and J are TRBV6-6 and TRBJ1-5, with 8 nucleotides matching TRBD1. Germline CDR1 MNHNY, CDR2 SVGAGI (reference sequence). CDR3 size: 15 residues. The V and J ends lost 2 bases and 7 bases, in that order; junction bases with no gene match: 7. The CDR3 loop is CASSYPPRGQQPQHF. The CDR3 DNA reads as TGTGCCAGCAGTTACCCGCCCAGGGGGCAGCAGCCCCAGCATTTT.

This clone was seen a handful of times. Other DNA sequences from this sample encode an identical CDR3 as well. V and J are TRBV7-3 and TRBJ2-1; tentative D call: TRBD1 (6 bases). Germline assignment: CDR1 SGHTA and CDR2 FQGTGA. Trimming pared 5 bases from V and 7 bases from J, leaving 30 bases between. CDR3 length equals 19 residues. As DNA, the CDR3 is TGTGCCAGCAGCGGTCCATCCATTCAGGGGTCTAAGCTCGTGAATGAGCAGTTCTTC. It translates to CASSGPSIQGSKLVNEQFF.

V usage is TRBV2 and J usage is TRBJ2-5; D may be TRBD2 (6 bases). The V end lost 7 bases, the J end lost 5 bases, and 17 bases lay between the germline ends. This CDR3 contains 14 residues. Germline V gene lookup returns CDR1 SNHLY and CDR2 FYNNEI. This CDR3 reads CASKPGSSGETQYF. The CDR3 DNA follows: TGTGCCAGCAAACCAGGGTCCAGCGGGGAGACCCAGTACTTC.

This clone has a handful of counts. The chain is built from TRBV5-1 and TRBJ1-3, with a weak D call TRBD1 (6 bases). Germline values: CDR1 SGHRS, CDR2 YFSETQ. The V end lost 0 bases, the J end lost 2 bases, and 9 bases lay between the germline ends. The CDR3 loop spans 15 amino acids. CDR3 in DNA: TGCGCCAGCAGCTTGGTAGCAGGGGCTGGAAACACCATATATTTT. Its protein product is CASSLVAGAGNTIYF.

The J gene is TRBJ1-1, the V gene TRBV9; D is unclear. The CDR3 totals 12 residues. V was cut by 8 bases and J by 1 base, with 9 bases left in between. The V gene's germline CDR1 is SGDLS and CDR2 YYNGEE. CDR3 residues: CASGPGNTEAFF. CDR3 nucleotides: TGTGCCAGTGGGCCAGGGAACACTGAAGCTTTCTTT.

Only one count was recorded for this clone. This chain links TRBV6-1 with TRBJ1-2, with 10 bases identical to TRBD1. Germline V gene data show CDR1 as MNHNS and CDR2 as SASEGT. This CDR3 has 13 amino acids. With 6 bases clipped from V and 6 bases from J, the junction kept 4 bases outside the gene matches. The CDR3 sequence: CASRMGTGDGYTF. The CDR3 nucleotides read TGTGCCAGCAGAATGGGGACAGGGGATGGCTACACCTTC.

The chain combines TRBV4-2 with TRBJ1-6; D ambiguous. Germline values: CDR1 LGHNA, CDR2 YNFKEQ. Trimming took 4 bases from V and 7 from J, leaving 20 bases between them. This CDR3 region has 17 residues. This chain's CDR3 is CASSPSLSRLPNSPLHF. The CDR3 DNA follows: TGTGCCAGCAGCCCAAGTCTAAGCAGGTTACCGAATTCACCCCTCCACTTT.

The chain carries TRBV7-9 and TRBJ1-4, with D possibly matching TRBD1 (6 bases). This CDR3 region has 13 residues. V lost 8 bases, J lost 4 bases, and 11 bases lay in between. The V gene's germline CDR1 is SEHNR and CDR2 FQNEAQ (reference sequence). CDR3 nucleotide sequence: TGTGCCAGCTTCCGGGACATTAATGAAAAACTGTTTTTT. As protein: CASFRDINEKLFF. Combining the CDR3 with reference TRBV7-9 and TRBJ1-4 gives the whole variable domain DTGVSQNPRHKITKRGQNVTFRCDPISEHNRLYWYRQTLGQGPEFLTYFQNEAQLEKSRLLSDRFSAERPKGSFSTLEIQRTEQGDSAMYLCASFRDINEKLFFGSGTQLSVL.

This clone was detected only once. The genes are TRBV7-6 and TRBJ2-7; 7 bases fit TRBD2. The CDR3 is 15 amino acids. After removal of 5 bases from V and 2 bases from J, the junction contained 9 bases not matched to a gene. The germline CDR1 and CDR2 sequences are SGHVS and FNYEAQ. The CDR3 DNA reads as TGTGCCAGCAGCCAGAAGCAGCGGGGAACCTACGAGCAGTACTTC. Translating gives CASSQKQRGTYEQYF.